What follows describes a single TCR beta chain. What it binds is unknown. At one boundary the junction diverges from the germline segment, which might be a read error. The data stem from a study of T cells after posttransplantation cyclophosphamide. Findings and limits, study-wide: Donor CD8+ memory clones often dominated recipient blood repertoires at later times. Skin or GI-infiltrating T cells shared few TRB sequences with blood. Recipient CMV seropositivity and CMV reactivation strongly tracked TRB clonality.

The method was immunoSEQ multiplex PCR; TCRdb's version includes in-frame clones alone and lacks a portion of them. The sample consists of more than 15,000 clones, roughly 84% of them appearing once. Germline V gives CDR1 LNHDA, CDR2 SQIVND (reference sequence). This CDR3 spans 15 amino acids. Sampled 1 year posttransplant, controls received myeloablative marrow transplants, methotrexate and a calcineurin inhibitor. This specimen consisted of PBMCs, obtained 371 days after allogeneic stem cell transplant with calcineurin inhibitor and methotrexate. The genes are TRBV19 and TRBJ2-1; D is perhaps TRBD2 (6 bases). The sequence was obtained from a male patient between 18 and 35 years old who received an allogeneic stem cell transplant from a related donor, was CMV-positive, and had no GVHD. The T cells may partly be graft donor cells. CDR3 amino acids: CASSPGEVSYSEQFF. CDR3 sequence (DNA): TGTGCCAGTAGCCCGGGAGAGGTTTCCTACAGTGAGCAGTTCTTC.